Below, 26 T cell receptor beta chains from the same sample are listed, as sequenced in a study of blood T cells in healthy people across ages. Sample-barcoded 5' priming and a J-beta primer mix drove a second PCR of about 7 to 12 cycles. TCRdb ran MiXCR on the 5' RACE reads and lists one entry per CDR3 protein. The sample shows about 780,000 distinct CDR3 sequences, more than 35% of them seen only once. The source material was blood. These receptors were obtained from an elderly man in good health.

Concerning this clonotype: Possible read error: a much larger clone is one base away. CDR3 protein: CASGWGGDNEQFF. CDR3 bases: TGTGCCAGCGGTTGGGGAGGGGACAATGAGCAGTTCTTC. The chain carries TRBV6-2 or TRBV6-3 and TRBJ2-1; 7 bases agree with TRBD2. Germline V gene sequence: CDR1 MNHEY, CDR2 SVGEGT. CDR3 length equals 13 residues. V shed 8 bases and J 5 bases; nucleotides not matched to a gene: 6.

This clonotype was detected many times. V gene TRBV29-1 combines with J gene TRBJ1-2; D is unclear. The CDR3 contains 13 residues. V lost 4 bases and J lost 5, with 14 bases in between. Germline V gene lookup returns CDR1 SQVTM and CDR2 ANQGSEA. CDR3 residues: CSVVEVRGYGYTF. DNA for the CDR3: TGCAGCGTTGTAGAGGTTCGTGGATATGGCTACACCTTC.

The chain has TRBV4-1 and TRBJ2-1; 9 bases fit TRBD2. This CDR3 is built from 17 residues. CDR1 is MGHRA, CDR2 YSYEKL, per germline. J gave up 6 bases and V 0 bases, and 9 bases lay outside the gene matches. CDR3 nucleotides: TGCGCCAGCAGCCAAGAGCGGGGGACTAGCACAGCCAATGAGCAGTTCTTC. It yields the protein CASSQERGTSTANEQFF.

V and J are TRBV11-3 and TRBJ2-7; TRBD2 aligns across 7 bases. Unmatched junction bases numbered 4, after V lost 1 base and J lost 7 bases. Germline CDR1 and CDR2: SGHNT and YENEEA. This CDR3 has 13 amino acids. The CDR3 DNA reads TGTGCCAGCAGCTTAGGAGCGGGACGAGAGCAGTACTTC. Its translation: CASSLGAGREQYF.

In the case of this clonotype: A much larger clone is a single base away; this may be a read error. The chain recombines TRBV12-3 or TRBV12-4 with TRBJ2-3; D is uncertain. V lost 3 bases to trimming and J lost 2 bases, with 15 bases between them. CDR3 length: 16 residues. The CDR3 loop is CASSFSVVTDTDTQYF. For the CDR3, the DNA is TGTGCCAGCAGTTTTTCCGTGGTAACGGACACAGATACGCAGTATTTT.

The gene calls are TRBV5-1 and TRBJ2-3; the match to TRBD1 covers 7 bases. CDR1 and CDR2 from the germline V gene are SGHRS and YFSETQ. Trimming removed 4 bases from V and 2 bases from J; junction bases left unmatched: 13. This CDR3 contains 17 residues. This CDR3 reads CASSGAGTVALTDTQYF. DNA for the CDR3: TGCGCCAGCAGCGGCGCCGGGACAGTGGCACTCACAGATACGCAGTATTTT. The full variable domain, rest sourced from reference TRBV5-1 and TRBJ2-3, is KAGVTQTPRYLIKTRGQQVTLSCSPISGHRSVSWYQQTPGQGLQFLFEYFSETQRNKGNFPGRFSGRQFSNSRSEMNVSTLELGDSALYLCASSGAGTVALTDTQYFGPGTRLTVL.

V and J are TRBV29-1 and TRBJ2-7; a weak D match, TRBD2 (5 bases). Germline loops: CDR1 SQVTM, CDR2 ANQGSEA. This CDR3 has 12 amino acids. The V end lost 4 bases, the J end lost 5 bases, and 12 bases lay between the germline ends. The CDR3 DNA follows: TGCAGCGTTGTAGAGGGTAGCCACGAGCAGTACTTC. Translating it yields CSVVEGSHEQYF.

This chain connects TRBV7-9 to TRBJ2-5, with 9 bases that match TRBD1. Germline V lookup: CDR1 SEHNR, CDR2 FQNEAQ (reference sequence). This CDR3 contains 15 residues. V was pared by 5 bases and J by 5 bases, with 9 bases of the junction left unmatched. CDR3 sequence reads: CASSRWTGVRETQYF. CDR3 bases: TGTGCCAGCAGCAGATGGACAGGGGTACGGGAGACCCAGTACTTC.

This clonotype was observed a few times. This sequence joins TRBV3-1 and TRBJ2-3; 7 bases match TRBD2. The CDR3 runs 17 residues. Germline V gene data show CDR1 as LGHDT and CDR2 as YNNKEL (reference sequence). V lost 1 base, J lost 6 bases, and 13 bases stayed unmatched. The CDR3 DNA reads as TGTGCCAGCAGCCAAGGAGCGGGGCGGGGCCCGGGGGATACGCAGTATTTT. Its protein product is CASSQGAGRGPGDTQYF.

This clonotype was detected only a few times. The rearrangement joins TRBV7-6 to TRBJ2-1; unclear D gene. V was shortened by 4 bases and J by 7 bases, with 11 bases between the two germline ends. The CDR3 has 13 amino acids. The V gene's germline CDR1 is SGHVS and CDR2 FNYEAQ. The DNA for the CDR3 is TGTGCCAGCAGCTATTATCGTGGGAATGAGCAGTTCTTC. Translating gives CASSYYRGNEQFF. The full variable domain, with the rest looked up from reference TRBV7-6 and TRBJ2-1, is GAGVSQSPRYKVTKRGQDVALRCDPISGHVSLYWYRQALGQGPEFLTYFNYEAQQDKSGLPNDRFSAERPEGSISTLTIQRTEQRDSAMYRCASSYYRGNEQFFGPGTRLTVL.

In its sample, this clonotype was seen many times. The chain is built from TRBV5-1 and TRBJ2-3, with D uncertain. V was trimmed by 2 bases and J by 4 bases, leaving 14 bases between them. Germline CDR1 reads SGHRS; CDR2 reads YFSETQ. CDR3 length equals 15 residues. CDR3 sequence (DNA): TGCGCCAGCAGCTTTATGGGATCGTCGGCAGATACGCAGTATTTT. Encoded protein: CASSFMGSSADTQYF.

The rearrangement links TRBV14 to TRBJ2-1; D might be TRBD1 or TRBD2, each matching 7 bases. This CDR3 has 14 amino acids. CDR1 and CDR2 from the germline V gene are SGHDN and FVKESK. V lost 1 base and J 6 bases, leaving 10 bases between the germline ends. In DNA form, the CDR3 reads TGTGCCAGCAGCCAAGCCAGGGGGGGCAATGAGCAGTTCTTC. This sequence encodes CASSQARGGNEQFF.

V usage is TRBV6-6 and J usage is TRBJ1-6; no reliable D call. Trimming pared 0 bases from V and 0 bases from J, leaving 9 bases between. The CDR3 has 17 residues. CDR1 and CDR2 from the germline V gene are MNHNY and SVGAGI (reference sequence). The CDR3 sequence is CASSYSELSSYNSPLHF. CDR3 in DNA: TGTGCCAGCAGTTACTCGGAGCTTAGCTCCTATAATTCACCCCTCCACTTT.

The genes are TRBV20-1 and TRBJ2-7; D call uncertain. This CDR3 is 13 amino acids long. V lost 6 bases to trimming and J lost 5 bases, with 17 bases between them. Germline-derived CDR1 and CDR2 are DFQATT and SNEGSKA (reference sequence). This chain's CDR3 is CSAIPGPNHEQYF. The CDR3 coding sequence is TGCAGTGCGATCCCAGGCCCGAACCACGAGCAGTACTTC.

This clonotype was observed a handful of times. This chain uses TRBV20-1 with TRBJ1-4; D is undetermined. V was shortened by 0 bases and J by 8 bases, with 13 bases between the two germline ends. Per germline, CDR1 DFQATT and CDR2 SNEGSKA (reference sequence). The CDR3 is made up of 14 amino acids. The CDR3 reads CSARDRRIAEKLFF. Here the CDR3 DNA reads TGCAGTGCTAGAGATAGGAGAATAGCCGAAAAACTGTTTTTT.

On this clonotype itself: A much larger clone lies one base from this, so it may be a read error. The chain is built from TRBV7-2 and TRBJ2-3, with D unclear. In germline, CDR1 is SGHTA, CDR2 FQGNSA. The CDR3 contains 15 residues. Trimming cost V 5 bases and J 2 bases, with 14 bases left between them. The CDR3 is CASSRGRATTDTQYF. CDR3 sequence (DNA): TGTGCCAGCAGCAGAGGACGAGCGACCACAGATACGCAGTATTTT.

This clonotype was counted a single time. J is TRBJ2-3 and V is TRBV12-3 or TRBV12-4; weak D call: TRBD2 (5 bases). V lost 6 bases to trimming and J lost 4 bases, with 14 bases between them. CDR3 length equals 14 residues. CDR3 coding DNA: TGTGCCAGCAGGTCCAGAGGGCCCGCAGATACGCAGTATTTT. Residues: CASRSRGPADTQYF.

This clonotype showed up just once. CDR3 sequence: CASGPGRDRGADTQYF. The CDR3 nucleotides are TGCGCCAGCGGCCCGGGCCGGGACAGGGGCGCAGATACGCAGTATTTT. This chain uses TRBV5-1 with TRBJ2-3; 10 bases fit TRBD1. The CDR3 totals 16 residues. Germline loops: CDR1 SGHRS, CDR2 YFSETQ. The V and J ends lost 7 bases and 4 bases, in that order; junction bases with no gene match: 12.

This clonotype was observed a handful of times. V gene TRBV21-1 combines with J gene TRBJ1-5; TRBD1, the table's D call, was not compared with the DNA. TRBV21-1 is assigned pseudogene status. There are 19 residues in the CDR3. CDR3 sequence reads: CASSKVGDRTLTPWQPQHF. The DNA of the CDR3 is TGTGCCAGCAGCAAAGTCGGAGACAGGACACTAACCCCCTGGCAGCCCCAGCATTTT.

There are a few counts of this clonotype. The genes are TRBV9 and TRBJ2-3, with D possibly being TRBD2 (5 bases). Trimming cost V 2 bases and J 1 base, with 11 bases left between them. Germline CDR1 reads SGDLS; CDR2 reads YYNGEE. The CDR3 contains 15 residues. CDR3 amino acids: CASSVGGPRTDTQYF. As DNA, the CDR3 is TGTGCCAGCAGCGTTGGCGGGCCTCGCACAGATACGCAGTATTTT.

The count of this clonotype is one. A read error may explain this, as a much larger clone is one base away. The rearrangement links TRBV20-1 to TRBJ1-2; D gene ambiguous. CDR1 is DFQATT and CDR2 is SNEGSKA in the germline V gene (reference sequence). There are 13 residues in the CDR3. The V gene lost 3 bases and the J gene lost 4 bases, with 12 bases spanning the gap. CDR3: CSASRPLAYGYTF. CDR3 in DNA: TGCAGTGCTAGTCGCCCTCTGGCCTATGGCTACACCTTC.

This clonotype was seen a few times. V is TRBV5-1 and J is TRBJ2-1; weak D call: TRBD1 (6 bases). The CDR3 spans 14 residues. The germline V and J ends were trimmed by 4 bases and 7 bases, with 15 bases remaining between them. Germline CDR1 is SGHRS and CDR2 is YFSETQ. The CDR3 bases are TGCGCCAGCAGCCACTACAGGGTTCGGAATGAGCAGTTCTTC. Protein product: CASSHYRVRNEQFF.

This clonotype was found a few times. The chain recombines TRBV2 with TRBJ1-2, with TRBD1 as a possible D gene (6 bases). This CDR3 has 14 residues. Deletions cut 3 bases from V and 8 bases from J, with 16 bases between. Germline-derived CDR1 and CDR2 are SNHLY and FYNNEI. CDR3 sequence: CASSEDSHPEGYTF. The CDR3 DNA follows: TGTGCCAGCAGTGAGGACAGTCACCCCGAGGGCTACACCTTC.

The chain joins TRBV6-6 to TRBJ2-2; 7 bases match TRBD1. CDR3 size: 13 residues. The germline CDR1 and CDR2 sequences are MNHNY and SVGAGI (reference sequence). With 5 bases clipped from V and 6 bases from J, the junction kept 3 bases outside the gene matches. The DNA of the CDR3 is TGTGCCAGCAGTGACAGGGTTGCCGGGGAGCTGTTTTTT. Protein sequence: CASSDRVAGELFF.

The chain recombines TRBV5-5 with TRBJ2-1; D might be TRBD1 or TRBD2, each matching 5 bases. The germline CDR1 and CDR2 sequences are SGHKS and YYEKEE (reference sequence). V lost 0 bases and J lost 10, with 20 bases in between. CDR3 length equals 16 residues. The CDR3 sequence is CASSLAGTALASEQFF. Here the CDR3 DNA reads TGTGCCAGCAGCTTGGCCGGGACCGCGCTTGCATCGGAGCAGTTCTTC. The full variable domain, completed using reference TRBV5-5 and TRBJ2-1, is DAGVTQSPTHLIKTRGQQVTLRCSPISGHKSVSWYQQVLGQGPQFIFQYYEKEERGRGNFPDRFSARQFPNYSSELNVNALLLGDSALYLCASSLAGTALASEQFFGPGTRLTVL.

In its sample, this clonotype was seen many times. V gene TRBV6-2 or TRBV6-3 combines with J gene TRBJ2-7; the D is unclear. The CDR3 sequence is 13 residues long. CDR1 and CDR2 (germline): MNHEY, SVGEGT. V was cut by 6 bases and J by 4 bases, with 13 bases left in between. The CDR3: CASRPITVYEQYF. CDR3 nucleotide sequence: TGTGCCAGCAGACCCATAACGGTTTACGAGCAGTACTTC.